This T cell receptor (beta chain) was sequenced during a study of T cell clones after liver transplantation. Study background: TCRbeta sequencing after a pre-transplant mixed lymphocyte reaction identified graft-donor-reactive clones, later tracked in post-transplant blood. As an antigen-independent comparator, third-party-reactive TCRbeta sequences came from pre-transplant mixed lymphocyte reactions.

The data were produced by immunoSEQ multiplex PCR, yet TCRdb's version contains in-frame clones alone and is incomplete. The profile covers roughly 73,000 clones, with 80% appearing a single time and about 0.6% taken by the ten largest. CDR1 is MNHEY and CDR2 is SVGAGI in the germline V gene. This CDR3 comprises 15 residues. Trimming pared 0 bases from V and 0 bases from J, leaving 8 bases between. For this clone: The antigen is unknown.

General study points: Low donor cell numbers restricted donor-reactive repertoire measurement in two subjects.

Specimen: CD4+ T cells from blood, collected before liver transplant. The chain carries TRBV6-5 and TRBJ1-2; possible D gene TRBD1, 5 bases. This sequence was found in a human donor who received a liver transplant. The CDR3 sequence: CASSYSRGANYGYTF. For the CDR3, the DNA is TGTGCCAGCAGTTACTCGAGGGGAGCTAACTATGGCTACACCTTC.